This T cell receptor beta chain was obtained from a study of T-cell reconstitution after alpha-beta-depleted transplantation in children. Unique molecular identifiers were used in preparing the TCRbeta library. A single record per CDR3 protein comes from TCRdb applying MiXCR to the PCR reads. Among some 440,000 distinct CDR3 sequences, about 17% were seen once, and the ten largest hold under 30%. V was shortened by 5 bases and J by 0 bases, with 13 bases between the two germline ends. This CDR3 comprises 15 residues. In germline, CDR1 is SGDLS, CDR2 YYNGEE. The sample consisted of PBMCs, mostly from graft donor cells, taken 360 days after TCRalphabeta/CD19-depleted stem cell transplant. This sequence originates from a boy under two years old who had a stem cell transplant for Wiskott-Aldrich syndrome, so the T cells may come from the graft donor. The rearrangement joins TRBV9 to TRBJ2-3; D ambiguous. CDR3 in amino acids: CASRPLVTSTDTQYF. The CDR3 bases are TGTGCCAGCAGGCCTCTAGTCACTAGCACAGATACGCAGTATTTT.